The following is a T cell receptor beta chain sequence with its context. There are 13 residues in the CDR3. Trimming removed 7 bases at V and 7 bases at J, with 16 bases between. The data were produced by immunoSEQ multiplex PCR, yet TCRdb's version contains in-frame clones alone and is incomplete. The sample lists a few hundred thousand clones; approximately 86% were seen once. The data originate from a study of blood T cell repertoires in COVID-19. This chain links TRBV23-1 with TRBJ2-5; D is perhaps TRBD1 (6 bases). TRBV23-1 carries the ORF label, with uncertain function. The TCR sequence derives from a man in his 60s with acute or convalescent COVID-19. Sequencing was performed on peripheral blood. In DNA form, the CDR3 reads TGCGCCAGCATGGTGGGGTCCAGGGGGACCCAGTACTTC. Its protein product is CASMVGSRGTQYF.